Ten or more counts support the clone carrying this TCR beta chain. Its matching antigen is unknown. This sample was taken from a study of T cells in Graves' hyperthyroidism and ophthalmopathy. Regarding the study as a whole: Among thyroid clonotypes expanded above 0.001, most also appeared in blood.

The CDR3 extends over 13 amino acids. Between the trimmed V and J ends, which lost 4 bases and 4 bases, there was a span of 10 bases. Germline CDR1 reads LGHDT; CDR2 reads YNNKEL (reference sequence). Graves' hyperthyroidism is called stable when ophthalmopathy does not progress within 18 months. Amplification yielded TCR beta CDR3 regions, with RNA transcripts as the source. HTBI primers were used for first-round RT-PCR of the TCR CDR3. TCRdb re-called the multiplex PCR reads with MiXCR, one entry per CDR3 protein. The repertoire holds over 550,000 distinct CDR3 sequences, with over 15% as singletons.

Input material: blood. The receptor was derived from a woman between 18 and 29 years old with Graves' hyperthyroidism. V usage is TRBV3-1 and J usage is TRBJ1-2, with D perhaps TRBD1 (5 bases). The DNA of the CDR3 is TGTGCCAGCAGCCGGAGACAGTCCTATGGCTACACCTTC. It yields the protein CASSRRQSYGYTF. Supplemented by reference TRBV3-1 and TRBJ1-2, the full variable domain reads DTAVSQTPKYLVTQMGNDKSIKCEQNLGHDTMYWYKQDSKKFLKIMFSYNNKELIINETVPNRFSPKSPDKAHLNLHINSLELGDSAVYFCASSRRQSYGYTFGSGTRLTVV.